This T cell receptor beta chain was obtained from a study of T cell clonality in common variable immunodeficiency. Repertoires were generated with immunoSEQ multiplex PCR, while TCRdb's copy carries only in-frame clones and drops some. The sample has over 35,000 clones, none seen only once; the top ten hold over 8%. This clone appeared many times. The CDR3 end is not reached by the read, which stops 3 residues before it; the germline J gene fills it in. Germline V gene data show CDR1 as SGHRS and CDR2 as YFSETQ. The CDR3 sequence is 14 residues long. The sequence came from a person between 18 and 70 years old in good health. The chain uses TRBV5-1 and TRBJ2-2; D perhaps matches TRBD2 (6 bases). Specimen: peripheral blood mononuclear cells. CDR3 bases read: TGCGCCAGCAGCTTGGGGGGGGATAATGAAAAG. Protein product: CASSLGGDNEK. The full CDR3 reads CASSLGGDNEKLFF.